One sample yielded the 26 T cell receptor beta chains listed below, sequenced in a study of cytomegalovirus exposure and HLA in healthy donors. TCRdb's copy holds only in-frame clones and misses some; the assay was immunoSEQ multiplex PCR. Counted here are approximately 160,000 clones, about 82% occurring once; the ten biggest clones make up 2% to 2.5%. Material for sequencing was PBMCs. The receptor set was obtained from a man aged 25-45 years in good health and CMV-seropositive.

V is TRBV27 and J is TRBJ2-1; no reliable D call. CDR3 length: 14 residues. CDR1 MNHEY and CDR2 SMNVEV come from the germline V gene (reference sequence). V gave up 3 bases and J gave up 4 bases, with 10 bases separating them. The CDR3 DNA reads TGTGCCAGCAGTTTTTACAGTTTTTACAATGAGCAGTTCTTC. Its translation is CASSFYSFYNEQFF.

This chain uses TRBV7-2 with TRBJ2-7; 7 nucleotides agree with TRBD2. There are 14 residues in the CDR3. Germline assignment: CDR1 SGHTA and CDR2 FQGNSA. The J segment lost 7 bases and the V segment lost 3 bases, leaving 9 bases of the junction unmatched. Written as DNA, the CDR3 is TGTGCCAGCAGCTTCGTACCGGGGGGTGGAGAGCAGTACTTC. Its protein product is CASSFVPGGGEQYF. The full variable domain, with the rest looked up from reference TRBV7-2 and TRBJ2-7, is GAGVSQSPSNKVTEKGKDVELRCDPISGHTALYWYRQSLGQGLEFLIYFQGNSAPDKSGLPSDRFSAERTGGSVSTLTIQRTQQEDSAVYLCASSFVPGGGEQYFGPGTRLTVT.

V is TRBV11-2 and J is TRBJ1-5; weak D call: TRBD1 (6 bases). Germline-derived CDR1 and CDR2 are SGHAT and FQNNGV. V lost 5 bases to trimming and J lost 0 bases, with 11 bases between them. The CDR3 is 15 residues long. CDR3 amino acids: CASSLQGYSNQPQHF. CDR3 in DNA: TGTGCCAGCAGCCTGCAGGGGTATAGCAATCAGCCCCAGCATTTT.

The rearrangement uses TRBV15 and TRBJ1-5; D is unclear. The V gene's germline CDR1 is LNHNV and CDR2 YYDKDF (reference sequence). The CDR3 has 15 amino acids. V dropped 0 bases and J dropped 7 bases, with 13 bases sitting between them. The CDR3 nucleotides read TGTGCCACCAGCAGAGATCTAGCTAGAGGGCAGCCCCAGCATTTT. Translated, it gives CATSRDLARGQPQHF.

The genes are TRBV2 and TRBJ1-3; TRBD1 might be the D (6 bases). The CDR3 length is 13 residues. Trimming took 8 bases from V and 3 from J, leaving 11 bases between them. Germline values: CDR1 SNHLY, CDR2 FYNNEI. CDR3 region: CASSLGGGNTIYF. The DNA of the CDR3 is TGTGCCAGCTCCCTAGGGGGTGGAAACACCATATATTTT.

This clone was counted between two and nine times. The chain recombines TRBV4-2 with TRBJ2-2; perhaps TRBD2 as D (5 bases). V lost 4 bases and J 7 bases, leaving 19 bases between the germline ends. The CDR3 runs 16 residues. The germline gives CDR1 LGHNA, CDR2 YNFKEQ. The CDR3 DNA reads TGTGCCAGCAGCCCCTCGAGTGGGAGAGGCGGCGGGGAGCTGTTTTTT. Translating it yields CASSPSSGRGGGELFF.

This clone was picked up one time. This rearrangement joins TRBV5-1 to TRBJ1-1, with 8 bases fitting TRBD1. Germline CDR1 SGHRS, CDR2 YFSETQ. V was clipped by 1 base and J by 1 base; unmatched bases: 3. The CDR3 length is 15 residues. CDR3 sequence (DNA): TGCGCCAGCAGCTTGTATCAGGGGGCGAACACTGAAGCTTTCTTT. As protein: CASSLYQGANTEAFF. Combining the CDR3 with reference TRBV5-1 and TRBJ1-1 gives the whole variable domain KAGVTQTPRYLIKTRGQQVTLSCSPISGHRSVSWYQQTPGQGLQFLFEYFSETQRNKGNFPGRFSGRQFSNSRSEMNVSTLELGDSALYLCASSLYQGANTEAFFGQGTRLTVV.

The V call is TRBV29-1, the J call TRBJ2-1, with 14 bases matching TRBD2. Losses at the gene ends were 6 bases for V and 8 bases for J; bases not matched to a gene: 15. CDR3 size: 17 residues. CDR1 and CDR2 from the germline V gene are SQVTM and ANQGSEA. The CDR3 DNA reads TGCAGCGTCCGGGGGAGGGCGACTAGCGGGGGGGATGATGAGCAGTTCTTC. The encoded protein is CSVRGRATSGGDDEQFF.

This clone occurred a few times. V is TRBV6-5 and J is TRBJ1-6, with D possibly matching TRBD1 (6 bases). CDR1 MNHEY and CDR2 SVGAGI come from the germline V gene. This CDR3 comprises 16 residues. The V end lost 0 bases, the J end lost 9 bases, and 15 bases lay between the germline ends. The CDR3 loop reads CASSYSGGGRTSPLHF. The CDR3 DNA reads TGTGCCAGCAGTTACTCGGGAGGGGGAAGGACTTCACCCCTCCACTTT.

The rearrangement links TRBV9 to TRBJ2-1; 11 bases match TRBD2. The CDR3 covers 18 residues. CDR1 is SGDLS, CDR2 YYNGEE, per germline. The junction had 8 bases not matched to a gene; V was cut back by 0 bases and J by 3 bases. Here the CDR3 DNA reads TGTGCCAGCAGCGTAGGGGTGTTAGCGGGGGGGGTCTACAATGAGCAGTTCTTC. Translating gives CASSVGVLAGGVYNEQFF. The entire variable domain, with the rest obtained from reference TRBV9 and TRBJ2-1, is as follows: DSGVTQTPKHLITATGQRVTLRCSPRSGDLSVYWYQQSLDQGLQFLIQYYNGEERAKGNILERFSAQQFPDLHSELNLSSLELGDSALYFCASSVGVLAGGVYNEQFFGPGTRLTVL.

This clone was counted a few times. Other DNA sequences from this sample encode an identical CDR3 as well. This chain connects TRBV20-1 to TRBJ1-2; D is undetermined. Deletions cut 6 bases from V and 4 bases from J, with 9 bases between. The CDR3 spans 11 residues. Germline lookup yields CDR1 DFQATT and CDR2 SNEGSKA (reference sequence). CDR3 nucleotide sequence: TGCAGTGCACCGACGGGCTATGGCTACACCTTC. Residues: CSAPTGYGYTF.

This chain connects TRBV6-4 to TRBJ2-1; D is possibly TRBD1 (6 bases). Trimming left V 0 bases short and J 6 bases short, with 12 bases between. The CDR3 has 15 amino acids. Germline lookup yields CDR1 MRHNA and CDR2 SNTAGT. CDR3 amino acids: CASSDSTGQTNEQFF. The CDR3 region has the DNA TGTGCCAGCAGTGACTCGACAGGCCAAACCAATGAGCAGTTCTTC.

The CDR3 DNA reads as TGTGCCAGCGGAGTGACAGGGGGCCCGGACGAGCAGTACTTC. Translation gives CASGVTGGPDEQYF. The chain carries TRBV7-8 and TRBJ2-7, with 10 bases fitting TRBD1. Germline-derived CDR1 and CDR2 are SGHVS and FQNEAQ. CDR3 size: 14 residues. V lost 8 bases to trimming and J lost 5 bases; unmatched junction nucleotides: 9.

Here the CDR3 DNA reads TGTGCCAGCAGCTCACTCTTAGTGGCCTACGAGCAGTACTTC. It specifies CASSSLLVAYEQYF. This rearrangement joins TRBV13 to TRBJ2-7; D gene unclear. The length of the CDR3 is 14 residues. Germline V gives CDR1 PRHDT, CDR2 FYEKMQ (reference sequence). V lost 4 bases and J lost 2, with 12 bases in between.

V gene TRBV7-2 combines with J gene TRBJ1-1, with D uncertain. The V end lost 7 bases, the J end lost 4 bases, and 16 bases lay between the germline ends. The CDR3 has 14 residues. Germline CDR1 and CDR2: SGHTA and FQGNSA. CDR3 bases: TGTGCCAGCAACCTCGAAGCAAGTGGCACTGAAGCTTTCTTT. Its translation: CASNLEASGTEAFF. Looking up the rest from reference TRBV7-2 and TRBJ1-1 gives the full variable domain: GAGVSQSPSNKVTEKGKDVELRCDPISGHTALYWYRQSLGQGLEFLIYFQGNSAPDKSGLPSDRFSAERTGGSVSTLTIQRTQQEDSAVYLCASNLEASGTEAFFGQGTRLTVV.

V usage is TRBV7-2 and J usage is TRBJ1-3, with D tentatively TRBD1 (5 bases). Germline loops: CDR1 SGHTA, CDR2 FQGNSA. This CDR3 has 17 amino acids. The ends were cut back, 1 base at V and 0 bases at J, with 13 bases in the middle. The CDR3 DNA is TGTGCCAGCAGCTTAGTTGGGACTGCCCTCTCTGGAAACACCATATATTTT. Its translation: CASSLVGTALSGNTIYF.

The gene calls are TRBV9 and TRBJ1-1; maybe TRBD1 (6 bases). This CDR3 spans 14 amino acids. CDR1 and CDR2 (germline): SGDLS, YYNGEE. Trimming took off 3 bases at V and 0 bases at J, with 9 bases between the two ends. The CDR3 coding sequence is TGTGCCAGCAGCGGCGGACAGTTGAACACTGAAGCTTTCTTT. Translated, it gives CASSGGQLNTEAFF. The full variable domain, rest sourced from reference TRBV9 and TRBJ1-1, is DSGVTQTPKHLITATGQRVTLRCSPRSGDLSVYWYQQSLDQGLQFLIQYYNGEERAKGNILERFSAQQFPDLHSELNLSSLELGDSALYFCASSGGQLNTEAFFGQGTRLTVV.

This chain's CDR3 is CASSGQDKNIQYF. CDR3 in DNA: TGTGCCAGCAGTGGACAGGACAAAAACATTCAGTACTTC. V and J are TRBV7-2 and TRBJ2-4, with 7 bases aligning to TRBD1. The CDR3 is 13 amino acids. J lost 3 bases, V lost 6 bases, and 2 bases had no gene match. The germline V gene has CDR1 SGHTA and CDR2 FQGNSA.

The CDR3 nucleotides are TGTGCCAGCAGCGGGACTAGCGGGGGGCGAGAGACCCAGTACTTC. Translating it yields CASSGTSGGRETQYF. The J gene is TRBJ2-5, the V gene TRBV7-9; the match to TRBD2 covers 15 bases. V lost 5 bases and J lost 4; bases outside the gene matches: 2. CDR1 and CDR2 from the germline V gene are SEHNR and FQNEAQ (reference sequence). The CDR3 is 15 amino acids.

This sequence joins TRBV4-3 and TRBJ2-3; 15 bases are shared with TRBD2. Germline values: CDR1 LGHNA, CDR2 YSLEER. The length of the CDR3 is 21 residues. The V and J ends lost 11 bases and 0 bases, in that order; junction bases with no gene match: 21. The CDR3, as DNA: TGCGCCCCCCGAGGGGGCTACGCGGGACTAGCGGGGGGCCGGAGCACAGATACGCAGTATTTT. This encodes CAPRGGYAGLAGGRSTDTQYF.

V is TRBV27 and J is TRBJ2-3; D is unclear. Deletions cut 2 bases from V and 0 bases from J, with 9 bases between. The germline CDR1 and CDR2 sequences are MNHEY and SMNVEV (reference sequence). CDR3 size: 15 residues. Written as DNA, the CDR3 is TGTGCCAGCAGTTTAAAGCGAAATAGCACAGATACGCAGTATTTT. It encodes CASSLKRNSTDTQYF.

The rearrangement joins TRBV10-1 to TRBJ2-7; TRBD2 might be the D (5 bases). This CDR3 contains 15 residues. Germline V gives CDR1 WNHNN, CDR2 SYGVQD (reference sequence). V was shortened by 4 bases and J by 1 base, with 14 bases between the two germline ends. In nucleotides, the CDR3 is TGCGCCAGCAGTGCAGGCTCGGGGATGTCCTACGAGCAGTACTTC. Protein product: CASSAGSGMSYEQYF.

The V call is TRBV4-1, the J call TRBJ1-3; 8 bases fit TRBD1. Unmatched junction bases numbered 8, after V lost 4 bases and J lost 0 bases. This CDR3 has 17 residues. From germline, CDR1 is MGHRA and CDR2 YSYEKL. CDR3 bases: TGCGCCAGCAGCCGAGGACAGGGACCAATCTCTGGAAACACCATATATTTT. This translates into CASSRGQGPISGNTIYF.

This clone was seen a handful of times. V usage is TRBV4-1 and J usage is TRBJ2-7, with D tentatively TRBD2 (5 bases). This CDR3 spans 14 amino acids. With 4 bases removed from V and 0 bases from J, the gap between germline ends came to 10 bases. Germline V gene data show CDR1 as MGHRA and CDR2 as YSYEKL. CDR3 sequence: CASSLGKSSYEQYF. The CDR3 coding sequence is TGCGCCAGCAGCCTCGGGAAGAGCTCCTACGAGCAGTACTTC.

This sequence joins TRBV5-1 and TRBJ1-5, with a weak D call TRBD1 (5 bases). Germline V gives CDR1 SGHRS, CDR2 YFSETQ. V lost 1 base and J lost 1, with 9 bases in between. This CDR3 comprises 15 residues. CDR3 nucleotide sequence: TGCGCCAGCAGCTTGAATCCAGGGAGCAATCAGCCCCAGCATTTT. This translates into CASSLNPGSNQPQHF.

The chain employs TRBV9 and TRBJ2-5, with D unclear. Germline V gene sequence: CDR1 SGDLS, CDR2 YYNGEE. This CDR3 contains 13 residues. With 0 bases removed from V and 5 bases from J, the gap between germline ends came to 8 bases. DNA for the CDR3: TGTGCCAGCAGCGTAGGTCTCCTTGAGACCCAGTACTTC. This encodes CASSVGLLETQYF.